This T cell receptor (beta chain) was identified during a study of blood T cell repertoires in COVID-19. Study at large: Specimens from acute and convalescent COVID-19 originated in the United States, Italy and Spain. T cells, B-cell-depleted T cells, or PBMCs supplied cDNA or gDNA.

The J segment lost 4 bases and the V segment lost 2 bases, leaving 4 bases of the junction unmatched. Germline V gives CDR1 KGHSH, CDR2 LQKENI. This CDR3 region has 15 residues. Under the authors' procedure: Estimated nucleated cell counts came from reference gene primer amplification. Sequencing used immunoSEQ multiplex PCR; TCRdb keeps in-frame clones, though not all of them. The V and J calls and the clone size are those of that table, but D and trimming were determined from the DNA. The table lists roughly 100,000 clones, about 93% of them singletons. V usage is TRBV18 and J usage is TRBJ1-4, with 7 bases fitting TRBD1. The source of this sequence is a woman between 45 and 65 years old in a cohort sampled during active COVID-19. Material for sequencing was peripheral blood. For the CDR3, the DNA is TGTGCCAGCTCACCATCACAGGGGAGTAATGAAAAACTGTTTTTT. This translates into CASSPSQGSNEKLFF.